One sample yielded the 25 T cell receptor beta chains listed below, sequenced in a study of cytomegalovirus exposure and HLA in healthy donors. Primers: 60 Vbeta forward and 13 Jbeta reverse. The repertoire was sequenced with immunoSEQ multiplex PCR; TCRdb's copy has only in-frame clones and lacks some. The profile shows 140,000 or so clones, approximately 79% of them singletons. The sequenced sample was PBMCs. The source of these receptors is a female donor in good health and CMV-seronegative.

The chain recombines TRBV6-5 with TRBJ1-2; 7 positions match TRBD1. V was pared by 4 bases and J by 7 bases, with 6 bases of the junction left unmatched. Looked up from germline, CDR1 is MNHEY and CDR2 is SVGAGI. This CDR3 comprises 13 residues. The CDR3 coding sequence is TGTGCCAGCAGTTCCAAACAGGGGCCTGGCTACACCTTC. Protein: CASSSKQGPGYTF.

In regard to this clone: The junction shows a germline mismatch at one end, possibly a read error. This sample also contains other DNA sequences that code for the same CDR3. V is TRBV7-3 and J is TRBJ2-7; 9 nucleotides line up with TRBD2. CDR1 is SGHTA, CDR2 FQGTGA, per germline. The CDR3 is 15 residues long. CDR3 sequence (DNA): TGTGCCAGCAGCTTAACCGGGACTAGCAGCTACGAGCAGTACTTT. Translated: CASSLTGTSSYEQYF.

This clone appeared a single time. The chain carries TRBV19 and TRBJ2-5, with a weak D call TRBD2 (6 bases). The CDR3 has 14 residues. Per germline, CDR1 LNHDA and CDR2 SQIVND (reference sequence). V gave up 1 base and J gave up 3 bases, with 9 bases separating them. The CDR3 is CASSIGWGEETQYF. The DNA for the CDR3 is TGTGCCAGTAGTATAGGATGGGGGGAAGAGACCCAGTACTTC.

The chain uses TRBV7-9 and TRBJ2-1; weak D call: TRBD2 (6 bases). This CDR3 has 16 residues. The germline V and J ends were trimmed by 4 bases and 0 bases, with 13 bases remaining between them. Germline CDR1 and CDR2: SEHNR and FQNEAQ (reference sequence). This CDR3 reads CASSSLAYSSYNEQFF. CDR3 nucleotide sequence: TGTGCCAGCAGCTCCCTAGCGTATAGCTCCTACAATGAGCAGTTCTTC.

This clone was seen once. V gene TRBV29-1 combines with J gene TRBJ2-1; 10 positions agree with TRBD2. V trimming: 3 bases; J trimming: 5 bases; junction bases outside the gene matches: 4. Germline CDR1 and CDR2: SQVTM and ANQGSEA. The CDR3 covers 14 residues. The CDR3 loop is CSVDKLAGDNEQFF. CDR3 nucleotides: TGCAGCGTTGATAAGCTAGCGGGAGACAATGAGCAGTTCTTC.

J is TRBJ2-5 and V is TRBV7-9; possibly TRBD1 for D (5 bases). V was cut by 2 bases and J by 2 bases, with 9 bases left in between. CDR3 size: 14 residues. Per the germline V gene, CDR1 is SEHNR and CDR2 is FQNEAQ (reference sequence). The CDR3 region has the DNA TGTGCCAGCAGCTTAAGGGGCTTGCAAGAGACCCAGTACTTC. This sequence encodes CASSLRGLQETQYF.

CDR3 loop: CASSELTSGFINEQFF. The CDR3 DNA is TGTGCCAGCAGTGAACTGACTAGCGGATTTATAAATGAGCAGTTCTTC. V usage is TRBV2 and J usage is TRBJ2-1; 9 bases align to TRBD2. The CDR3 contains 16 residues. The germline gives CDR1 SNHLY, CDR2 FYNNEI. V lost 2 bases to trimming and J lost 7 bases; unmatched junction nucleotides: 9.

This chain links TRBV10-2 with TRBJ2-7, with 13 bases aligning to TRBD2. The germline V gene encodes CDR1 WSHSY and CDR2 SAAADI. This CDR3 has 13 residues. The J segment lost 6 bases and the V segment lost 6 bases, leaving 2 bases of the junction unmatched. The DNA for the CDR3 is TGCGCCAGCAGACTAGCGGGAGGGACCGAGCAGTACTTC. This sequence encodes CASRLAGGTEQYF.

The V gene is TRBV7-9, the J gene TRBJ2-1; D may be TRBD2 (6 bases). Trimming left V 1 base short and J 5 bases short, with 12 bases between. CDR3 length: 15 amino acids. The germline V gene encodes CDR1 SEHNR and CDR2 FQNEAQ (reference sequence). The CDR3 protein is CASSLGGGTHNEQFF. CDR3 in DNA: TGTGCCAGCAGCTTAGGAGGCGGGACTCACAATGAGCAGTTCTTC.

The chain recombines TRBV18 with TRBJ2-1, with D tentatively TRBD1 (5 bases). Deletions cut 3 bases from V and 5 bases from J, with 8 bases between. Germline V lookup: CDR1 KGHSH, CDR2 LQKENI. There are 13 residues in the CDR3. CDR3 residues: CASSPRRDNEQFF. The CDR3 DNA follows: TGTGCCAGCTCACCGCGCAGGGACAATGAGCAGTTCTTC.

This chain uses TRBV4-2 with TRBJ2-1; the match to TRBD2 covers 11 bases. Germline CDR1 reads LGHNA; CDR2 reads YNFKEQ. The CDR3 covers 18 residues. The J segment lost 12 bases and the V segment lost 1 base, leaving 17 bases of the junction unmatched. The CDR3 region is CASSQVGIIAGGPGAQFF. The CDR3 DNA is TGTGCCAGCAGCCAAGTTGGGATAATAGCGGGAGGGCCGGGGGCGCAGTTCTTC.

The chain is built from TRBV12-5 and TRBJ2-3, with TRBD2 matching over 16 bases. Germline values: CDR1 LGHNT, CDR2 FRNRAP. The CDR3 contains 22 residues. V dropped 4 bases and J dropped 0; count of bases not matched to a gene: 16. The DNA for the CDR3 is TGTGCTAGTGGTTCCAGCCGGGGACTAGCGGGAGGGCCTCTCCCAAGCACAGATACGCAGTATTTT. Its translation is CASGSSRGLAGGPLPSTDTQYF.

CDR3 loop: CASSEGTGRSYEQYF. CDR3 sequence (DNA): TGTGCCAGCAGCGAAGGGACAGGGAGGTCCTACGAGCAGTACTTC. The chain employs TRBV9 and TRBJ2-7; 9 nucleotides agree with TRBD1. Germline V gene lookup returns CDR1 SGDLS and CDR2 YYNGEE. V shed 3 bases and J 1 base; nucleotides not matched to a gene: 5. This CDR3 is built from 15 residues. The full variable domain, with the rest looked up from reference TRBV9 and TRBJ2-7, is DSGVTQTPKHLITATGQRVTLRCSPRSGDLSVYWYQQSLDQGLQFLIQYYNGEERAKGNILERFSAQQFPDLHSELNLSSLELGDSALYFCASSEGTGRSYEQYFGPGTRLTVT.

The chain carries TRBV27 and TRBJ1-1; D possibly corresponds to TRBD1 (5 bases). Trimming stripped 3 bases from V and 1 base from J, with 12 bases between. Germline loops: CDR1 MNHEY, CDR2 SMNVEV (reference sequence). This CDR3 has 15 residues. CDR3 coding DNA: TGTGCCAGCAGTTTTGAAGGGGAGGGGAACACTGAAGCTTTCTTT. Translation gives CASSFEGEGNTEAFF.

This chain connects TRBV28 to TRBJ2-7; 11 nucleotides agree with TRBD2. The CDR3 totals 17 residues. V shed 1 base, J shed 3 bases, and the junction held 8 bases outside the gene matches. The germline V gene has CDR1 MDHEN and CDR2 SYDVKM. CDR3: CASSLSPGLADRYEQYF. CDR3 DNA sequence: TGTGCCAGCAGTTTATCACCGGGACTAGCGGATCGCTACGAGCAGTACTTC. The full variable domain, rest sourced from reference TRBV28 and TRBJ2-7, is DVKVTQSSRYLVKRTGEKVFLECVQDMDHENMFWYRQDPGLGLRLIYFSYDVKMKEKGDIPEGYSVSREKKERFSLILESASTNQTSMYLCASSLSPGLADRYEQYFGPGTRLTVT.

This sequence joins TRBV5-1 and TRBJ2-2; weak D call: TRBD1 (6 bases). Germline loops: CDR1 SGHRS, CDR2 YFSETQ. With 7 bases removed from V and 0 bases from J, the gap between germline ends came to 10 bases. The CDR3 consists of 14 residues. In nucleotides, the CDR3 is TGCGCCAGCGAGACAGGCGCGAACACCGGGGAGCTGTTTTTT. Its protein product is CASETGANTGELFF.

V usage is TRBV11-2 and J usage is TRBJ2-7; no clear D gene. This CDR3 has 16 amino acids. CDR1 SGHAT and CDR2 FQNNGV come from the germline V gene. V lost 0 bases, J lost 3 bases, and 15 bases lay in between. For the CDR3, the DNA is TGTGCCAGCAGCTTAGATAGACCATTGGGCTACTACGAGCAGTACTTC. Protein: CASSLDRPLGYYEQYF. Complete variable domain (other parts from reference TRBV11-2 and TRBJ2-7): EAGVAQSPRYKIIEKRQSVAFWCNPISGHATLYWYQQILGQGPKLLIQFQNNGVVDDSQLPKDRFSAERLKGVDSTLKIQPAKLEDSAVYLCASSLDRPLGYYEQYFGPGTRLTVT.

V usage is TRBV6-1 and J usage is TRBJ2-1, with TRBD1 identical over 7 bases. V trimming: 6 bases; J trimming: 8 bases; junction bases outside the gene matches: 7. The CDR3 has 13 amino acids. The V gene's germline CDR1 is MNHNS and CDR2 SASEGT. CDR3 DNA sequence: TGTGCCAGCAGCGACAGGGTTTTTGATGAGCAGTTCTTC. This translates into CASSDRVFDEQFF.

This clone was seen once. The chain is built from TRBV11-3 and TRBJ2-1; D perhaps matches TRBD2 (7 bases). With 2 bases removed from V and 2 bases from J, the gap between germline ends came to 10 bases. The length of the CDR3 is 15 residues. CDR1 and CDR2 (germline): SGHNT, YENEEA. The CDR3 spells CASSLRGGTYNEQFF. In DNA, the CDR3 is TGTGCCAGCAGCTTAAGGGGGGGCACCTACAATGAGCAGTTCTTC.

The chain combines TRBV4-1 with TRBJ2-1; TRBD2 matches at 8 bases. Trimming took 1 base from V and 0 from J; bases not matched to a gene: 8. CDR3 length: 18 residues. From germline, CDR1 is MGHRA and CDR2 YSYEKL. The CDR3 is CASSQGPAGANSYNEQFF. In DNA form, the CDR3 reads TGCGCCAGCAGCCAAGGCCCAGCGGGGGCTAACTCCTACAATGAGCAGTTCTTC.

The CDR3 sequence is CASSEPGRGNEQFF. The CDR3 bases are TGCGCCAGCAGTGAGCCCGGGAGGGGCAATGAGCAGTTCTTC. This chain joins TRBV10-2 and TRBJ2-1; 8 bases are shared with TRBD2. Losses at the gene ends were 2 bases for V and 6 bases for J; bases not matched to a gene: 3. The V gene's germline CDR1 is WSHSY and CDR2 SAAADI. The CDR3 is made up of 14 amino acids.

The chain is built from TRBV4-1 and TRBJ2-3, with 9 bases that match TRBD2. The CDR3 consists of 16 residues. The germline CDR1 and CDR2 sequences are MGHRA and YSYEKL. The trim removed 1 base at V and 3 bases at J, leaving 5 bases unmatched. Here the CDR3 DNA reads TGCGCCAGCAGCCAAGTAAGCGCGGGAGGGACAGATACGCAGTATTTT. Translation: CASSQVSAGGTDTQYF.

This clone showed up just once. Here the CDR3 DNA reads TGTGCCTCCAGGGGTACCAGCAATCAGCCCCAGCATTTT. Translating it yields CASRGTSNQPQHF. V gene TRBV2 combines with J gene TRBJ1-5, with D tentatively TRBD1 (6 bases). This CDR3 region has 13 residues. Germline assignment: CDR1 SNHLY and CDR2 FYNNEI. V lost 11 bases and J 1 base, leaving 12 bases between the germline ends.

V gene TRBV4-2 combines with J gene TRBJ2-7; no definite D call. Trimming removed 1 base at V and 5 bases at J, with 15 bases between. Germline loops: CDR1 LGHNA, CDR2 YNFKEQ. This CDR3 contains 15 residues. This chain's CDR3 is CASSQARAPYHEQYF. The CDR3 nucleotides read TGTGCCAGCAGCCAAGCCCGCGCCCCCTACCACGAGCAGTACTTC.

This chain uses TRBV27 with TRBJ2-1, with D possibly being TRBD1 (5 bases). The V and J ends lost 10 bases and 7 bases respectively, with 14 bases between them. The CDR3 runs to 12 residues. Germline CDR1 reads MNHEY; CDR2 reads SMNVEV (reference sequence). CDR3 loop: CATQRGWNEQFF. The CDR3 DNA reads TGTGCCACCCAAAGGGGATGGAATGAGCAGTTCTTC.